Sequencing of this TCR beta chain was carried out in a study of CD8+ T cells in alopecia areata. General study findings and limits: Besides other cells, scalp samples also yield sequences of resident alphabeta T cells from normal skin. The study found tofacitinib significantly decreased scalp clonality and expanded CD8+ clones among the top 100.

Extracted RNA was reverse transcribed, and the resulting cDNA served as sequencing template. The repertoire was sequenced with immunoSEQ multiplex PCR; TCRdb's copy has only in-frame clones and lacks some. The sample has hundreds of thousands of clones, approximately 72% seen once. A remark on this clone: What it binds is unknown.

Treatment given: oral pan-JAK inhibitor, 5-10 mg twice daily. This receptor was obtained from a human donor with alopecia areata. The specimen comprised CD4+ T cells sorted from blood, sampled at roughly week 45, from a patient treated with tofacitinib.

The CDR3 DNA is TGTGCCAGCAGTGCACAGGGGCTGAGCAATCAGCCCCAGCATTTT. Its translation is CASSAQGLSNQPQHF. The chain is built from TRBV2 and TRBJ1-5, with 7 nucleotides matching TRBD1. In germline, CDR1 is SNHLY, CDR2 FYNNEI. J was trimmed by 1 base and V by 4 bases; bases with no gene match: 4. The CDR3 is 15 residues long.